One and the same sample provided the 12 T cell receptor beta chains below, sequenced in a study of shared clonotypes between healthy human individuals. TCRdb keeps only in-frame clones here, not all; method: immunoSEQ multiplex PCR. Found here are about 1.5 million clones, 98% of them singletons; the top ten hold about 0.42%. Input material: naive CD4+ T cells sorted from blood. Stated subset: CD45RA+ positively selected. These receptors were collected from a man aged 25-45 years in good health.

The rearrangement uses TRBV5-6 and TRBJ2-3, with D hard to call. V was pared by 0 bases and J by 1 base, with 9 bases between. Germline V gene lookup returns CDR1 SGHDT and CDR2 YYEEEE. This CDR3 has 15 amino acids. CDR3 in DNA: TGTGCCAGCAGCTTGGTGATTCAGGGCACAGATACGCAGTATTTT. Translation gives CASSLVIQGTDTQYF. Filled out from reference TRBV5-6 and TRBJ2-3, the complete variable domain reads DAGVTQSPTHLIKTRGQQVTLRCSPKSGHDTVSWYQQALGQGPQFIFQYYEEEERQRGNFPDRFSGHQFPNYSSELNVNALLLGDSALYLCASSLVIQGTDTQYFGPGTRLTVL.

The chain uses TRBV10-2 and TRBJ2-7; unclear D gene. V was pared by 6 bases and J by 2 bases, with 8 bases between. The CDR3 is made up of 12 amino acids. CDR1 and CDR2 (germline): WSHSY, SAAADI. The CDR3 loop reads CASSLTPYEQYF. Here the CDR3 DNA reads TGCGCCAGCAGCCTCACCCCCTACGAGCAGTACTTC.

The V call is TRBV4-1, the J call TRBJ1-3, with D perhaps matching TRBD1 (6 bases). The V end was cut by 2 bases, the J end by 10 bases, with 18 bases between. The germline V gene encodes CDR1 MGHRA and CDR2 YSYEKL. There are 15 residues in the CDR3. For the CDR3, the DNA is TGCGCCAGCAGCCAAATTGTGACAGGCAGGCCGACCATATATTTT. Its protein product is CASSQIVTGRPTIYF.

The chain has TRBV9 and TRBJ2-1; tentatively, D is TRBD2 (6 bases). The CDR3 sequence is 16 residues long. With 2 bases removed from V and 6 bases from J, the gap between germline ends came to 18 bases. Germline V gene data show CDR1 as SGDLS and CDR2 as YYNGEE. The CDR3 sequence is CASSVYVPGGTNEQFF. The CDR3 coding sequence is TGTGCCAGCAGCGTTTACGTTCCCGGCGGGACCAATGAGCAGTTCTTC.

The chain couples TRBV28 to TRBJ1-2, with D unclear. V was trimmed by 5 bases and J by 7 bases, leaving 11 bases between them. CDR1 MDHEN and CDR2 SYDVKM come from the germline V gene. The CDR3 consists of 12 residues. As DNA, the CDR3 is TGTGCCAGCAGTCAAGTGGTGGCTGGCTACACCTTC. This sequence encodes CASSQVVAGYTF.

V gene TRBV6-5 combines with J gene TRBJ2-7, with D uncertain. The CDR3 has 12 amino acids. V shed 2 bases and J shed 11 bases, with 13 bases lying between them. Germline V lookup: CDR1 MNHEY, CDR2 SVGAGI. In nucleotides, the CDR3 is TGTGCCAGCAGTTACGTGGGCCGAAAGAAGTACTTC. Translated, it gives CASSYVGRKKYF.

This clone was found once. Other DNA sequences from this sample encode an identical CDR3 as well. CDR3 sequence reads: CASSVRQNNEQFF. CDR3 nucleotide sequence: TGTGCCAGCAGCGTGAGACAGAACAATGAGCAGTTCTTC. This chain joins TRBV9 and TRBJ2-1; maybe TRBD1 (5 bases). Trimming removed 2 bases from V and 5 bases from J, with 8 bases in between. CDR1 and CDR2 from the germline V gene are SGDLS and YYNGEE. CDR3 length equals 13 residues. Based on the CDR3 plus reference TRBV9 and TRBJ2-1, the full variable domain is DSGVTQTPKHLITATGQRVTLRCSPRSGDLSVYWYQQSLDQGLQFLIQYYNGEERAKGNILERFSAQQFPDLHSELNLSSLELGDSALYFCASSVRQNNEQFFGPGTRLTVL.

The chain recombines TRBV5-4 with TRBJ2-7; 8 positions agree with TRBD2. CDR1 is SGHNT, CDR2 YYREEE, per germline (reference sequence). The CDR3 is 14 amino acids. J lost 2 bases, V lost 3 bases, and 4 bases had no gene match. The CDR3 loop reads CASSSGTRTYEQYF. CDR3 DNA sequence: TGTGCCAGCAGCTCAGGGACTAGGACCTACGAGCAGTACTTC.

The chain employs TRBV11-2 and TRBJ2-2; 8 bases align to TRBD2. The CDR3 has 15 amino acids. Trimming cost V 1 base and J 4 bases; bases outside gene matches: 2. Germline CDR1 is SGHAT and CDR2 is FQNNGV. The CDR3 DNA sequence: TGTGCCAGCAGCTTAGCGGGAGGGCCCACCGGGGAGCTGTTTTTT. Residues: CASSLAGGPTGELFF.

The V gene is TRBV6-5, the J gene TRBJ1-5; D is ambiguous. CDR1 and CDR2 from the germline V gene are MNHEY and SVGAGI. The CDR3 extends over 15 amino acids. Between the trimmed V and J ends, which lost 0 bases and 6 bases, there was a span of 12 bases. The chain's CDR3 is CASSYSRGPGQPQHF. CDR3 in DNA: TGTGCCAGCAGTTACTCGAGAGGGCCGGGTCAGCCCCAGCATTTT.

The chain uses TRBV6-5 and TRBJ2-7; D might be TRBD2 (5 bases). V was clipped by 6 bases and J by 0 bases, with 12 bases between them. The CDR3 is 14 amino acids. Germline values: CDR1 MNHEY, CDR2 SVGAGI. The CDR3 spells CASRYDGGSYEQYF. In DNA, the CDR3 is TGTGCCAGCAGGTACGATGGAGGCTCCTACGAGCAGTACTTC.

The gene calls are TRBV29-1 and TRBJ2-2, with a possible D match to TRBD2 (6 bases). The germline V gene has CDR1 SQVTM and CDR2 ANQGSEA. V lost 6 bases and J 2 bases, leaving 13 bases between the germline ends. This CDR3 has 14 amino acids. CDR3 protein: CSVGDWGNTGELFF. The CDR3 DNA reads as TGCAGCGTGGGGGACTGGGGAAACACCGGGGAGCTGTTTTTT.